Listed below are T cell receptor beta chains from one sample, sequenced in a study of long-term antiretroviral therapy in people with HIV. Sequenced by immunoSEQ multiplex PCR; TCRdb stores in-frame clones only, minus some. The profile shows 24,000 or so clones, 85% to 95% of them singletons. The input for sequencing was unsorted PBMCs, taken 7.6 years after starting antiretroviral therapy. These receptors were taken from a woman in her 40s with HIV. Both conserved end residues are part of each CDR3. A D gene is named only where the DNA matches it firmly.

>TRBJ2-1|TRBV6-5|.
CASSYKGLSSYNEQFF
TGTGCCAGCAGTTATAAGGGACTGAGCTCCTACAATGAGCAGTTCTTC
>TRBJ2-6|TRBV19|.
CASSITVGGRLSGANVLTF
TGTGCCAGTAGTATAACCGTCGGAGGCCGACTTTCTGGGGCCAACGTCCTGACTTTC
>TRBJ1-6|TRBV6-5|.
CASSSTVDNSPLHF
TGTGCCAGCAGTTCGACAGTAGATAATTCACCCCTCCACTTT
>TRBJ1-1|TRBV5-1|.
CASSFGSFRFREGPNTEAFF
TGCGCCAGCAGCTTCGGTTCCTTTCGGTTCAGGGAGGGCCCGAACACTGAAGCTTTCTTT
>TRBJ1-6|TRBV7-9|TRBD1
CASSPGQGNNSPLHF
TGTGCCAGCAGCCCCGGACAGGGGAATAATTCACCCCTCCACTTT
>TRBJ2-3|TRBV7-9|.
CASSPPGTDTQYF
TGTGCCAGCAGCCCCCCTGGCACAGATACGCAGTATTTT
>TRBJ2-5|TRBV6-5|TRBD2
CASSYAGGLQETQYF
TGTGCCAGCAGTTACGCGGGGGGCCTACAAGAGACCCAGTACTTC
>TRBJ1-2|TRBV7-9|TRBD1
CASSHRDRGNYGYTF
TGTGCCAGCAGCCACCGAGACAGGGGGAACTATGGCTACACCTTC
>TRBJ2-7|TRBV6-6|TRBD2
CASNSRLAGSYEQYF
TGTGCCAGCAACTCGAGACTAGCGGGCTCCTACGAGCAGTACTTC
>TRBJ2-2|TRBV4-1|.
CASSQDLGGAGSTGELFF
TGCGCCAGCAGCCAAGATCTGGGGGGCGCAGGATCCACCGGGGAGCTGTTTTTT
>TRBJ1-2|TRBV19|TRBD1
CASSRRTGANYGYTF
TGTGCCAGTAGTCGCCGGACAGGGGCCAACTATGGCTACACCTTC
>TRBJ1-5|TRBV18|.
CASSPGGNQPQHF
TGTGCCAGCTCACCAGGGGGAAATCAGCCCCAGCATTTT
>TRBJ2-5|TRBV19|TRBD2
CASSSGGQETQYF
TGTGCCAGTAGTTCGGGGGGCCAAGAGACCCAGTACTTC
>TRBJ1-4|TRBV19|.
CASSMGQGREKLFF
TGTGCCAGTAGTATGGGGCAGGGAAGGGAAAAACTGTTTTTT
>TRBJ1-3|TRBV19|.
CASSIRTPNSGNTIYF
TGTGCCAGTAGTATCCGGACACCCAACTCTGGAAACACCATATATTTT
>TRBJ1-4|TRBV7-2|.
CASSGRGSTNEKLFF
TGTGCCAGCAGTGGGAGGGGTTCAACTAATGAAAAACTGTTTTTT
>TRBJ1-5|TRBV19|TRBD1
CASSPGTGSNSNQPQHF
TGTGCCAGTAGTCCTGGGACAGGGTCCAATAGCAATCAGCCCCAGCATTTT
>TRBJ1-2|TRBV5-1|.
CASTGVGEGGYGYTF
TGCGCCAGCACAGGGGTTGGAGAGGGTGGCTATGGCTACACCTTC
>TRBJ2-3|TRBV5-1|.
CASRENADTQYF
TGCGCCAGCAGGGAGAACGCAGATACGCAGTATTTT
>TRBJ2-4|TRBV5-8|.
CASSLTYDRHIQYF
TGTGCCAGCAGCTTGACCTATGACAGACACATTCAGTACTTC
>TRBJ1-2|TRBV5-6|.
CASSLTGTYGYTF
TGTGCCAGCAGCTTGACAGGAACCTATGGCTACACCTTC
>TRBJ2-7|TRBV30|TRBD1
CAWTGTGALGEQYF
TGTGCCTGGACAGGGACAGGGGCCTTGGGCGAGCAGTACTTC
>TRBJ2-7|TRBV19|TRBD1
CASSTSGTATSYEQYF
TGTGCCAGTAGTACTTCCGGGACAGCAACTTCCTACGAGCAGTACTTC
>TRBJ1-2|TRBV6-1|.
CASSEAVGSLGYTF
TGTGCCAGCAGTGAAGCGGTCGGGAGTTTAGGCTACACCTTC
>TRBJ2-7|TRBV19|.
CASSAQGISYEQYF
TGTGCCAGTAGTGCACAGGGAATCTCCTACGAGCAGTACTTC
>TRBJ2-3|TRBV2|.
CASRYFPRTTTDTQYF
TGTGCCAGCCGCTATTTCCCGAGGACTACCACAGATACGCAGTATTTT
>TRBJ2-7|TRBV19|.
CASSIRLAYSTSYEQYF
TGTGCCAGTAGTATCCGGCTAGCGTACTCTACCTCCTACGAGCAGTACTTC
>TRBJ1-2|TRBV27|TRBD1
CASSLSGQGALRTNYGYTF
TGTGCCAGCAGTTTATCCGGGCAGGGGGCTCTAAGAACTAACTATGGCTACACCTTC
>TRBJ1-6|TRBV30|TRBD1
CAWGGQGKSPLHF
TGTGCCTGGGGAGGACAGGGTAAATCACCCCTCCACTTT
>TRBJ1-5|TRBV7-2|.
CASSLGSDRQAQPQHF
TGTGCCAGCAGCTTAGGATCGGACAGACAAGCTCAGCCCCAGCATTTT
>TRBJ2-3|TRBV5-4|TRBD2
CASSLITSGVTDTQYF
TGTGCCAGCAGCTTGATTACTAGCGGGGTAACAGATACGCAGTATTTT
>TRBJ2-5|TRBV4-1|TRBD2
CASSQGGGAHSPLSRETQYF
TGCGCCAGCAGCCAAGGCGGGGGGGCCCACTCCCCGTTGTCCCGGGAGACCCAGTACTTC
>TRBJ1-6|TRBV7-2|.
CASSLLYVGNSPLHF
TGTGCCAGCAGCTTATTGTATGTGGGCAATTCACCCCTCCACTTT
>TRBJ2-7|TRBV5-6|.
CASSLAGVSREQYF
TGTGCCAGCAGCTTGGCAGGGGTGAGTCGCGAGCAGTACTTC
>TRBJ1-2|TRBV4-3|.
CASSLAGGLPSGYTF
TGCGCCAGCAGCCTAGCCGGGGGGCTCCCAAGTGGCTACACCTTC